A single sample gave rise to the 5 T cell receptor beta chains below, sequenced in a study of T cells in Graves' hyperthyroidism and ophthalmopathy. TCR beta CDR3 regions were amplified from RNA transcripts. Primed by the HTBI set, a first-round RT-PCR was run on the TCR CDR3. TCRdb processed the multiplex PCR reads anew with MiXCR; each CDR3 protein has one entry. The sample contains 370,000 or so distinct CDR3 sequences, about a sixth of which appear only once. Sequenced input: blood. These TCRs come from a woman aged 18-35 years with Graves' hyperthyroidism that later progressed to Graves' ophthalmopathy.

In its sample, this clonotype was seen many times. The rearrangement uses TRBV20-1 and TRBJ2-1; 15 bases are a match to TRBD2. The V segment lost 3 bases and the J segment 6 bases; nucleotides outside the gene matches: 12. Germline V gene lookup returns CDR1 DFQATT and CDR2 SNEGSKA (reference sequence). The CDR3 runs to 18 residues. CDR3 nucleotides: TGCAGTGCTAGGGCGCGGCCGGGACTAGCGGGAGGCCCCAATGAGCAGTTCTTC. It is translated as CSARARPGLAGGPNEQFF.

This clonotype was seen more than once but under ten times. The gene calls are TRBV5-1 and TRBJ1-2, with a tentative D call TRBD1 (5 bases). There are 14 residues in the CDR3. Per the germline V gene, CDR1 is SGHRS and CDR2 is YFSETQ. V was clipped by 4 bases and J by 0 bases, with 10 bases between them. Here the CDR3 reads CASSDSHSNYGYTF. CDR3 DNA: TGCGCCAGCAGCGACAGCCACTCTAACTATGGCTACACCTTC.

The chain uses TRBV29-1 and TRBJ1-2; D possibly corresponds to TRBD1 (6 bases). Germline V gene sequence: CDR1 SQVTM, CDR2 ANQGSEA. Trimming removed 1 base from V and 8 bases from J, with 11 bases in between. CDR3 length equals 12 residues. CDR3: CSVEGGARGYTF. DNA of the CDR3: TGCAGCGTTGAAGGGGGGGCGCGCGGCTACACCTTC. The entire variable domain, with the rest obtained from reference TRBV29-1 and TRBJ1-2, is as follows: SAVISQKPSRDICQRGTSLTIQCQVDSQVTMMFWYRQQPGQSLTLIATANQGSEATYESGFVIDKFPISRPNLTFSTLTVSNMSPEDSSIYLCSVEGGARGYTFGSGTRLTVV.

This clonotype was observed many times. The chain recombines TRBV12-3 or TRBV12-4 with TRBJ2-1; tentative D call: TRBD2 (6 bases). The ends were cut back, 6 bases at V and 2 bases at J, with 17 bases in the middle. The CDR3 spans 16 residues. This CDR3 is CASSRRAEGTYNEQFF. Written as DNA, the CDR3 is TGTGCCAGCAGCCGGAGGGCGGAAGGAACCTACAATGAGCAGTTCTTC.

V gene TRBV5-1 combines with J gene TRBJ1-1; the match to TRBD1 covers 10 bases. V was pared by 4 bases and J by 4 bases, with 10 bases of the junction left unmatched. CDR3 length: 16 residues. Germline V gene sequence: CDR1 SGHRS, CDR2 YFSETQ. CDR3 DNA sequence: TGCGCCAGCAGCCACCGGGACAGGGGTATGGGCACTGAAGCTTTCTTT. The encoded protein is CASSHRDRGMGTEAFF.